The 10 T cell receptor beta chains given below trace back to one sample, sequenced in a study of blood T cells in healthy people across ages (dated by TCRdb to the mid-2010s). Receptors were amplified or captured by 5' RACE. The instrument given in TCRdb is Illumina HiSeq 2500. A second 7 to 11 cycle PCR used a sample-barcoded 5' primer and a J-beta primer mix. Using fastp trimming at Q25 and MiXCR clonotype assembly, TCRdb reanalyzed the public sequencing data and kept in-frame beta chains. Records with the same CDR3 protein are collapsed into one entry carrying the most frequent genes and DNA. In this sample the table shows about 1.6 million distinct CDR3 sequences, roughly 30% of which occur a single time. The top ten hold approximately 10% of the sample. The sample was blood. The receptor source for this set is a woman aged 25-40 years in good health.

This clonotype showed up just a few times. The chain joins TRBV2 to TRBJ2-7, with D tentatively TRBD2 (6 bases). Deletions cut 6 bases from V and 0 bases from J, with 12 bases between. The CDR3 sequence is 14 residues long. CDR1 is SNHLY, CDR2 FYNNEI, per germline. This CDR3 reads CASRLARHSYEQYF. The CDR3 region has the DNA TGTGCCAGCAGGCTAGCGCGACACTCCTACGAGCAGTACTTC.

The sample holds a few counts of this clonotype. The gene calls are TRBV5-1 and TRBJ2-1; 13 bases align to TRBD2. This CDR3 is built from 17 residues. CDR1 and CDR2 from the germline V gene are SGHRS and YFSETQ. V lost 3 bases and J lost 4; bases outside the gene matches: 7. CDR3 region: CASSSGLAGLIYNEQFF. The CDR3 region has the DNA TGCGCCAGCAGCTCGGGACTAGCGGGACTAATTTACAATGAGCAGTTCTTC.

This clonotype has at least ten counts. J is TRBJ2-1 and V is TRBV7-3; D is ambiguous. The CDR3 totals 15 residues. CDR1 and CDR2 from the germline V gene are SGHTA and FQGTGA. The V end was cut by 0 bases, the J end by 0 bases, with 6 bases between. The CDR3 DNA is TGTGCCAGCAGCTTAACACAAAGCTCCTACAATGAGCAGTTCTTC. It encodes CASSLTQSSYNEQFF.

The table lists this clonotype with a few counts. The chain has TRBV6-6 and TRBJ2-3; a possible D gene is TRBD2 (6 bases). The V end was cut by 6 bases, the J end by 2 bases, with 12 bases between. Germline-derived CDR1 and CDR2 are MNHNY and SVGAGI (reference sequence). The CDR3 runs to 14 residues. The CDR3 DNA follows: TGTGCCAGCAGATCTAGCGCCAACACAGATACGCAGTATTTT. Translating gives CASRSSANTDTQYF.

This clonotype has ten or more counts. The genes are TRBV15 and TRBJ2-5; D gene ambiguous. The CDR3 contains 14 residues. Trimming shortened V by 4 bases and J by 2 bases, and 11 bases separated the two germline ends. Germline CDR1 is LNHNV and CDR2 is YYDKDF (reference sequence). Here the CDR3 reads CATSMGIAQETQYF. The CDR3 DNA follows: TGTGCCACCAGCATGGGGATAGCACAAGAGACCCAGTACTTC.

The DNA of the CDR3 is TGTGCCAGCAGTTTAGGAGGCGGGAGGGGATACAATGAGCAGTTCTTC. This codes for CASSLGGGRGYNEQFF. The chain employs TRBV12-3 or TRBV12-4 and TRBJ2-1; 9 bases are a match to TRBD2. This CDR3 comprises 16 residues. Unmatched junction bases numbered 5, after V lost 1 base and J lost 4 bases.

The chain is built from TRBV5-1 and TRBJ2-7; 9 nucleotides agree with TRBD1. Germline loops: CDR1 SGHRS, CDR2 YFSETQ. The CDR3 spans 15 residues. V lost 2 bases to trimming and J lost 4 bases; unmatched junction nucleotides: 7. CDR3: CASSFTGGLGYEQYF. The CDR3 DNA sequence: TGCGCCAGCAGCTTTACAGGGGGCCTAGGGTACGAGCAGTACTTC.

About this clonotype itself: A read error may produce the germline difference seen at one junction end. The chain is built from TRBV27 and TRBJ2-7, with 14 bases fitting TRBD2. The CDR3 extends over 15 amino acids. Germline V lookup: CDR1 MNHEY, CDR2 SMNVEV (reference sequence). CDR3 in DNA: TGTGCCAGCAGCCTGGGACTAGCGGGGGACTACGGGCAGTACTTC. Protein: CASSLGLAGDYGQYF.

As for this clonotype: The conserved phenylalanine or tryptophan normally closing the CDR3 is absent here, so this likely arose from a read error. The chain recombines TRBV27 with TRBJ2-5, with D perhaps TRBD1 (6 bases). V was trimmed by 6 bases and J by 5 bases, leaving 13 bases between them. Germline V gives CDR1 MNHEY, CDR2 SMNVEV (reference sequence). The CDR3 covers 13 residues. CDR3 nucleotides: TGTGCCAGCAGCCACAGGGCCCAGGAGACCCAGTACTTA. Translation gives CASSHRAQETQYL.

The CDR3 is CASKGQGRQPQHF. The CDR3 nucleotides read TGTGCCAGCAAGGGACAGGGGCGACAGCCCCAGCATTTT. The V and J genes are TRBV21-1 and TRBJ1-5; the listed D gene, TRBD1, was not tested against the DNA. TRBV21-1 is listed as a pseudogene. The CDR3 spans 13 residues.